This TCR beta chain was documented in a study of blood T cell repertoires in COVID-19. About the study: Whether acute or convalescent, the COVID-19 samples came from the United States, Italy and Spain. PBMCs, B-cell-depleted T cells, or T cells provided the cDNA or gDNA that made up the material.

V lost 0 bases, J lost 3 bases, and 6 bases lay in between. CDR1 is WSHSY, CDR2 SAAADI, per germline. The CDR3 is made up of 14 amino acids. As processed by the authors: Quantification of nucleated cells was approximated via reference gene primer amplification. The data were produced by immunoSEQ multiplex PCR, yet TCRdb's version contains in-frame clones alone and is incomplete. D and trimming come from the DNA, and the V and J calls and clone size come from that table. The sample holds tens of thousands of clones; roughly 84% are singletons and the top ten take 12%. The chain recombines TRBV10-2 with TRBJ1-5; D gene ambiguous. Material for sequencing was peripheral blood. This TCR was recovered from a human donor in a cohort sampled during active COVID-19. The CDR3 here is CASSESGLNQPQHF. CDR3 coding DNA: TGCGCCAGCAGTGAGTCCGGACTCAATCAGCCCCAGCATTTT.